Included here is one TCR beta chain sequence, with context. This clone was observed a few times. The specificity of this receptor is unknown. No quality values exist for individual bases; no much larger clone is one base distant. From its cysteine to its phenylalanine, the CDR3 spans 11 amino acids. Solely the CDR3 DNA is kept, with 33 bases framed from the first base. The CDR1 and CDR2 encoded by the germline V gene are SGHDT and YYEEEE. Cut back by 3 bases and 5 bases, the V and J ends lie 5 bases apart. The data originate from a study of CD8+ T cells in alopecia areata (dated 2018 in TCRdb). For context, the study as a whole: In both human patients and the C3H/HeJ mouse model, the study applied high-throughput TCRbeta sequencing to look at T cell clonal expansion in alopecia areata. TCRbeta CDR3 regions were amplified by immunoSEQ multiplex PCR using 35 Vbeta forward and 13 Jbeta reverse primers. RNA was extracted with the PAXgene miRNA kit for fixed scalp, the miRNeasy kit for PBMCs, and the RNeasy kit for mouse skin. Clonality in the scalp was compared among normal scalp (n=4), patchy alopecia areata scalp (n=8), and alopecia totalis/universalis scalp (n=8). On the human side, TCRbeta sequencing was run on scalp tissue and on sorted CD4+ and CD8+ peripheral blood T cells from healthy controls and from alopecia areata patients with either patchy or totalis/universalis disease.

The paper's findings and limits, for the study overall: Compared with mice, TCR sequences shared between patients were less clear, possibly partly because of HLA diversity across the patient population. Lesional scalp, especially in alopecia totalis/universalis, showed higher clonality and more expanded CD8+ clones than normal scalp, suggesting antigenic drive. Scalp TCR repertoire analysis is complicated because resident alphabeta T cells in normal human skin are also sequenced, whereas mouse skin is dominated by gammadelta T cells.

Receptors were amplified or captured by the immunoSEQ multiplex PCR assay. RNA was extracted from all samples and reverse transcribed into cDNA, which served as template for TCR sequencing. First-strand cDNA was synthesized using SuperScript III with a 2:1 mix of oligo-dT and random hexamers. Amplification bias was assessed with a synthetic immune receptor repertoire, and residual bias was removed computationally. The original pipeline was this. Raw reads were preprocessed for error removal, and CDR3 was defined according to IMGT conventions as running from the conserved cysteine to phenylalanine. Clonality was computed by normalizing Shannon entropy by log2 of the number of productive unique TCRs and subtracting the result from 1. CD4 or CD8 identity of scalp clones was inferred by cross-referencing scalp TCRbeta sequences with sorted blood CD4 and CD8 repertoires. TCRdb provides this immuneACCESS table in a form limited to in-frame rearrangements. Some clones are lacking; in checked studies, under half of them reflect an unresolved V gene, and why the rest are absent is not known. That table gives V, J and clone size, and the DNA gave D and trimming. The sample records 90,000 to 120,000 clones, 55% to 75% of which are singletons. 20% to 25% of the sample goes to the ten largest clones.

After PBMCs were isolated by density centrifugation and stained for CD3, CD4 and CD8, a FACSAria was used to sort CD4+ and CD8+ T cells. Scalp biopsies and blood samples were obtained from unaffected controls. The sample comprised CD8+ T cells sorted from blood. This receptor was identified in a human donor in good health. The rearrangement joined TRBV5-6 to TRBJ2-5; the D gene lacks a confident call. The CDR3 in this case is CASSSVETQYF. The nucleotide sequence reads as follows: TGTGCCAGCAGCTCCGTGGAGACCCAGTACTTC.